Below, 28 T cell receptor beta chains from the same sample are listed, as sequenced in a study of OX40 agonist ivuxolimab in advanced cancers. Clones were read by immunoSEQ multiplex PCR, and TCRdb kept only the in-frame ones, dropping some. The sample records some 97,000 clones, around 89% being singletons. The sequences come from CD4+ or CD8+ T cells sorted from blood, collected in a trial of the OX40 agonist ivuxolimab. The receptors were sampled from an adult with an advanced solid tumor such as melanoma, head and neck, liver or kidney cancer.

The chain has TRBV6-5 and TRBJ1-1; 8 bases agree with TRBD1. CDR1 is MNHEY and CDR2 is SVGAGI in the germline V gene. The trim removed 2 bases at V and 9 bases at J, leaving 5 bases unmatched. This CDR3 is 13 amino acids long. CDR3 sequence: CASSYSRTGQAFF. For the CDR3, the DNA is TGTGCCAGCAGTTACAGTCGGACAGGGCAAGCTTTCTTT.

CDR3 residues: CASSSGSADTQYF. In nucleotides, the CDR3 is TGCGCCAGCAGCTCGGGCTCCGCAGATACGCAGTATTTT. This chain links TRBV5-1 with TRBJ2-3, with unresolved D. The CDR3 totals 13 residues. Germline V gene data show CDR1 as SGHRS and CDR2 as YFSETQ. V shed 3 bases and J shed 4 bases, with 9 bases lying between them.

The chain uses TRBV29-1 and TRBJ1-3; maybe TRBD1 (5 bases). V was pared by 1 base and J by 4 bases, with 11 bases between. Germline loops: CDR1 SQVTM, CDR2 ANQGSEA. This CDR3 region has 14 residues. CDR3 loop: CSVEAAGWGNTIYF. CDR3 in DNA: TGCAGCGTTGAAGCGGCAGGGTGGGGAAACACCATATATTTT.

The chain uses TRBV5-4 and TRBJ2-1; D gene uncertain. This CDR3 is built from 12 residues. Germline-derived CDR1 and CDR2 are SGHNT and YYREEE (reference sequence). Trimming shortened V by 4 bases and J by 8 bases, and 10 bases separated the two germline ends. The CDR3 spells CASSASEDEQFF. The CDR3 DNA reads as TGTGCCAGCAGCGCGAGCGAAGATGAGCAGTTCTTC. Variable domain in full (rest from reference TRBV5-4 and TRBJ2-1): ETGVTQSPTHLIKTRGQQVTLRCSSQSGHNTVSWYQQALGQGPQFIFQYYREEENGRGNFPPRFSGLQFPNYSSELNVNALELDDSALYLCASSASEDEQFFGPGTRLTVL.

The V call is TRBV7-9, the J call TRBJ1-5; TRBD1 is a possible D gene (6 bases). Trimming took 2 bases from V and 3 from J, leaving 8 bases between them. The CDR3 extends over 14 amino acids. Per the germline V gene, CDR1 is SEHNR and CDR2 is FQNEAQ (reference sequence). This chain's CDR3 is CASSLSGVNQPQHF. The CDR3 DNA reads as TGTGCCAGCAGCTTATCAGGGGTCAATCAGCCCCAGCATTTT.

The chain uses TRBV19 and TRBJ1-2; D remains ambiguous. V was shortened by 11 bases and J by 5 bases, with 15 bases between the two germline ends. The CDR3 is made up of 12 amino acids. The germline gives CDR1 LNHDA, CDR2 SQIVND (reference sequence). CDR3 nucleotide sequence: TGTGCCGCCCGCAGCTTGGGGTATGGCTACACCTTC. Translating it yields CAARSLGYGYTF.

This rearrangement joins TRBV29-1 to TRBJ1-2; 12 positions match TRBD1. The CDR3 contains 13 residues. Germline V gene lookup returns CDR1 SQVTM and CDR2 ANQGSEA. V gave up 7 bases and J gave up 4 bases; unmatched junction bases: 4. The CDR3 sequence is CSEGQGAFYGYTF. In DNA, the CDR3 is TGCAGCGAGGGACAGGGGGCGTTCTATGGCTACACCTTC.

The chain combines TRBV6-1 with TRBJ2-1; 7 positions match TRBD1. The junction had 8 bases not matched to a gene; V was cut back by 5 bases and J by 4 bases. CDR3 size: 15 residues. The germline V gene encodes CDR1 MNHNS and CDR2 SASEGT. The CDR3 DNA reads as TGTGCCAGCAGTCAGGTACCACAGGGGTACAATGAGCAGTTCTTC. This translates into CASSQVPQGYNEQFF.

The chain combines TRBV2 with TRBJ1-5; D unclear. The ends were cut back, 3 bases at V and 4 bases at J, with 16 bases in the middle. The CDR3 has 16 amino acids. Germline V lookup: CDR1 SNHLY, CDR2 FYNNEI. CDR3 loop: CASSDSSGGRNQPQHF. CDR3 in DNA: TGTGCCAGCAGTGATAGTTCGGGAGGTCGGAATCAGCCCCAGCATTTT.

The chain joins TRBV5-6 to TRBJ2-3; D possibly corresponds to TRBD1 (6 bases). Germline V gene sequence: CDR1 SGHDT, CDR2 YYEEEE. This CDR3 has 14 residues. With 3 bases removed from V and 7 bases from J, the gap between germline ends came to 15 bases. Here the CDR3 reads CASSSTGIRNTQYF. For the CDR3, the DNA is TGTGCCAGCAGCTCGACAGGCATAAGAAATACGCAGTATTTT.

This rearrangement joins TRBV30 to TRBJ1-1; D is unclear. The CDR3 contains 12 residues. Between the trimmed V and J ends, which lost 3 bases and 4 bases, there was a span of 9 bases. Germline values: CDR1 GTSNPN, CDR2 SVGIG (reference sequence). The CDR3 region has the DNA TGTGCCTGGAGGTGGGCTAGCACTGAAGCTTTCTTT. This translates into CAWRWASTEAFF. Variable domain in full (rest from reference TRBV30 and TRBJ1-1): SQTIHQWPATLVQPVGSPLSLECTVEGTSNPNLYWYRQAAGRGLQLLFYSVGIGQISSEVPQNLSASRPQDRQFILSSKKLLLSDSGFYLCAWRWASTEAFFGQGTRLTVV.

J is TRBJ1-4 and V is TRBV7-9, with 10 bases aligning to TRBD1. The CDR3 has 16 amino acids. V gave up 1 base and J gave up 6 bases; unmatched junction bases: 5. The germline gives CDR1 SEHNR, CDR2 FQNEAQ (reference sequence). Here the CDR3 reads CASSLVTGTGDEKLFF. For the CDR3, the DNA is TGTGCCAGCAGCTTAGTCACCGGGACAGGGGATGAAAAACTGTTTTTT.

The chain is built from TRBV5-1 and TRBJ2-3; TRBD2 matches 10 bases. V shed 0 bases, J shed 5 bases, and the junction held 6 bases outside the gene matches. CDR1 is SGHRS, CDR2 YFSETQ, per germline. The CDR3 is 16 amino acids. This CDR3 reads CASSLVAGGIIDTQYF. DNA for the CDR3: TGCGCCAGCAGCTTGGTAGCGGGAGGCATCATAGATACGCAGTATTTT.

The genes are TRBV28 and TRBJ2-1, with D hard to call. Germline V gene data show CDR1 as MDHEN and CDR2 as SYDVKM. The CDR3 totals 12 residues. Trimming took 5 bases from V and 10 from J, leaving 12 bases between them. The chain's CDR3 is CASSPLGLEQFF. Written as DNA, the CDR3 is TGTGCCAGCAGTCCATTGGGGTTAGAGCAGTTCTTC.

The chain joins TRBV11-2 to TRBJ2-7, with D tentatively TRBD1 or TRBD2 (5 bases each). The CDR3 runs 13 residues. Trimming shortened V by 5 bases and J by 7 bases, and 15 bases separated the two germline ends. Germline V gene lookup returns CDR1 SGHAT and CDR2 FQNNGV. The CDR3 here is CASSRIGEREQYF. The DNA of the CDR3 is TGTGCCAGCAGCCGTATAGGGGAGAGGGAGCAGTACTTC.

The V call is TRBV28, the J call TRBJ1-4; D is perhaps TRBD1 (6 bases). Germline V gene data show CDR1 as MDHEN and CDR2 as SYDVKM. CDR3 length equals 13 residues. The V end was cut by 7 bases, the J end by 6 bases, with 12 bases between. Here the CDR3 reads CASIGQSYEKLFF. The CDR3 nucleotides are TGTGCCAGCATCGGACAGAGCTATGAAAAACTGTTTTTT.

V usage is TRBV9 and J usage is TRBJ1-1; D is unresolved. Germline CDR1 is SGDLS and CDR2 is YYNGEE. V lost 3 bases to trimming and J lost 0 bases, with 9 bases between them. The CDR3 runs to 14 residues. The DNA for the CDR3 is TGTGCCAGCAGCGATTTACAGTTGAACACTGAAGCTTTCTTT. This gives the protein CASSDLQLNTEAFF.

This clone was detected once. As DNA, the CDR3 is TGTGCCAGCAGTTTAGAGCGGGACGGCGTTCTCTCCTACAATGAGCAGTTCTTC. Protein: CASSLERDGVLSYNEQFF. The chain links TRBV28 to TRBJ2-1; TRBD2 matches 7 bases. The CDR3 runs 18 residues. J was trimmed by 0 bases and V by 2 bases; bases with no gene match: 10. CDR1 is MDHEN, CDR2 SYDVKM, per germline.

The chain recombines TRBV19 with TRBJ2-7; perhaps TRBD1 as D (6 bases). The germline V gene encodes CDR1 LNHDA and CDR2 SQIVND (reference sequence). CDR3 length: 14 amino acids. Trimming removed 6 bases at V and 2 bases at J, with 14 bases between. The CDR3 sequence: CASRGRQDAYEQYF. The CDR3 coding sequence is TGTGCCAGTAGGGGACGACAGGACGCCTACGAGCAGTACTTC.

This clone was counted once. The chain is built from TRBV30 and TRBJ1-4; TRBD1 might be the D (6 bases). The CDR3 is 14 amino acids. V was trimmed by 1 base and J by 0 bases, leaving 6 bases between them. CDR1 and CDR2 (germline): GTSNPN, SVGIG (reference sequence). The CDR3 region is CAWSGQATNEKLFF. The CDR3 DNA is TGTGCCTGGAGTGGACAGGCAACTAATGAAAAACTGTTTTTT.

The chain joins TRBV9 to TRBJ2-1; D gene uncertain. The CDR3 has 15 residues. Per germline, CDR1 SGDLS and CDR2 YYNGEE. The V and J ends lost 0 bases and 7 bases respectively, with 14 bases between them. CDR3 DNA: TGTGCCAGCAGCGTAGGGGCCCTAAAGGTTAATGAGCAGTTCTTC. Protein product: CASSVGALKVNEQFF.

Note on this clone: The junction departs from germline at one end; a sequencing error may be responsible. The chain couples TRBV6-5 to TRBJ1-6, with a weak D call TRBD1 (5 bases). CDR3 length: 12 residues. Germline V lookup: CDR1 MNHEY, CDR2 SVGAGI. In nucleotides, the CDR3 is TGTGCCAGCAGTTCATCCCAGGGTTCTGAAGTCTTT. This codes for CASSSSQGSEVF.

This sequence joins TRBV5-1 and TRBJ1-5; 8 positions agree with TRBD1. The germline V gene has CDR1 SGHRS and CDR2 YFSETQ. With 5 bases clipped from V and 7 bases from J, the junction kept 8 bases outside the gene matches. The CDR3 totals 14 residues. The CDR3, as DNA: TGCGCCAGCAGACCGGACAGGGAGGGACAGCCCCAGCATTTT. It specifies CASRPDREGQPQHF.

With regard to this clone: The same CDR3 can be traced to other DNA sequences in this sample. The J gene is TRBJ2-4, the V gene TRBV9, with unresolved D. Looked up from germline, CDR1 is SGDLS and CDR2 is YYNGEE. Trimming took off 2 bases at V and 0 bases at J, with 3 bases between the two ends. The CDR3 consists of 13 residues. The CDR3 nucleotides are TGTGCCAGCAGCGTCGGAGCCAAAAACATTCAGTACTTC. It is translated as CASSVGAKNIQYF. The full variable domain, with the rest looked up from reference TRBV9 and TRBJ2-4, is DSGVTQTPKHLITATGQRVTLRCSPRSGDLSVYWYQQSLDQGLQFLIQYYNGEERAKGNILERFSAQQFPDLHSELNLSSLELGDSALYFCASSVGAKNIQYFGAGTRLSVL.

The chain couples TRBV9 to TRBJ1-5; D is perhaps TRBD1 (5 bases). CDR1 is SGDLS, CDR2 YYNGEE, per germline. The CDR3 extends over 13 amino acids. The germline V and J ends were trimmed by 4 bases and 7 bases, with 12 bases remaining between them. In DNA form, the CDR3 reads TGTGCCAGCAGCCACGACGGGGGACAGCCCCAGCATTTT. This sequence encodes CASSHDGGQPQHF.

The J gene is TRBJ2-3, the V gene TRBV9, with TRBD1 matching over 9 bases. The V gene end was trimmed by 3 bases and the J gene end by 1 base; junction bases not matched to a gene: 0. Germline-derived CDR1 and CDR2 are SGDLS and YYNGEE. The CDR3 covers 14 residues. The CDR3 DNA follows: TGTGCCAGCAGCGGGACAGGGGGCACAGATACGCAGTATTTT. This encodes CASSGTGGTDTQYF.

V gene TRBV6-1 combines with J gene TRBJ2-3; no firm D call. Per the germline V gene, CDR1 is MNHNS and CDR2 is SASEGT. Trimming took off 7 bases at V and 8 bases at J, with 16 bases between the two ends. The CDR3 loop spans 13 amino acids. The CDR3 here is CASTTLGPLTQYF. CDR3 nucleotides: TGTGCCAGCACCACCTTGGGCCCGCTTACGCAGTATTTT.

The chain is built from TRBV28 and TRBJ1-5; no clear D. V was shortened by 8 bases and J by 3 bases, with 5 bases between the two germline ends. From germline, CDR1 is MDHEN and CDR2 SYDVKM. The CDR3 length is 11 residues. This CDR3 reads CASGINQPQHF. CDR3 DNA: TGTGCCAGCGGGATCAATCAGCCCCAGCATTTT.